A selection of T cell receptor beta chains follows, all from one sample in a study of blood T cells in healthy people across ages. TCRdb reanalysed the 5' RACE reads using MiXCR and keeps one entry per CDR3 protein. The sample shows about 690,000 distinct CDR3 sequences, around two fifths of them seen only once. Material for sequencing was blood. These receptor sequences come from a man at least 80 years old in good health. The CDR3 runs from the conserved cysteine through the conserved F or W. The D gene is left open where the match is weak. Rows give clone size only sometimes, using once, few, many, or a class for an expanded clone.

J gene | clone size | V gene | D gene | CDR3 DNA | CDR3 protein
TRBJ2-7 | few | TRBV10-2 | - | TGCGCCAGCAGTCGTCCCGGGACATCATCCTACGAGCAGTACTTC | CASSRPGTSSYEQYF
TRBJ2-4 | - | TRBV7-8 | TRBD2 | TGTGCCAGCAGCCAGGCGGGGGTGCAGTACTTC | CASSQAGVQYF
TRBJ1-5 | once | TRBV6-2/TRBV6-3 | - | TGTGCCAGCAGTCGACCGCAGAGGGGACCCCAGCATTTT | CASSRPQRGPQHF
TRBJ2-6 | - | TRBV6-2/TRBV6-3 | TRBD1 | TGTGCCAGCAGTTACGTACCCGGACAGGGTTTGGCCTCTGGGGCCAACGTCCTGACTTTC | CASSYVPGQGLASGANVLTF
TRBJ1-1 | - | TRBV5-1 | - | TGCGCCAGCAGCACTGAGGAACGGAGAGGGGAAGCTTTCTTT | CASSTEERRGEAFF
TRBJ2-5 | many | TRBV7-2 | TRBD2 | TGTGCCAGCAGCCGGGGGGATAGTAAGACCCAGTACTTC | CASSRGDSKTQYF
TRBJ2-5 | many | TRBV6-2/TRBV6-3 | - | TGTGCCAGCAGTTCCCGGAATGAGCAGTACTTC | CASSSRNEQYF
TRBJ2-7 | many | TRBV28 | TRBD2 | TGTGCCGGGCCAGGGATGAATGACATTGTGGGGACTAGCGGGAGGGCCTCCTACGAGCAGTACTTC | CAGPGMNDIVGTSGRASYEQYF
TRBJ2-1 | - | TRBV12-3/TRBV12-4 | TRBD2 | TGTGCCAGCAGTCTAGCGGGAGGGTCCAATGAGCAGTTCTTC | CASSLAGGSNEQFF
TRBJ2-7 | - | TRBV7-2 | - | TGTGCCAGCAGCGTAGGGTGGATCTCCGAGCAGTACTTC | CASSVGWISEQYF
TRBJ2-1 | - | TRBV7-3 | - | TGTGCCAGCTCGGGGGGCGGGTTCAATGAGCAGTTCTTC | CASSGGGFNEQFF
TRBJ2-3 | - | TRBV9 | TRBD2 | TGTGCCGGCAGCCCGAGCGGGGGGGCGGAAGATACGCAGTATTTT | CAGSPSGGAEDTQYF
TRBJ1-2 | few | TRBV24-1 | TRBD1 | TGTGCCACCAGCGGACAGGGGCACTATGGCTACACCTTC | CATSGQGHYGYTF
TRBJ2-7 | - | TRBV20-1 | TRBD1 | TGCAGCCTGGTCCCGGACAGGAGCTACGAGCAGTACTTC | CSLVPDRSYEQYF
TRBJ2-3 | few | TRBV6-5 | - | TGTGCCAGCAGTCCCGTAGCTGTAGATACGCAGTATTTT | CASSPVAVDTQYF
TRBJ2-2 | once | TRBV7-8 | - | TGTGCCAGCAGCTTGATGGGACAGAACACCGGGGAGCTGTTTTTT | CASSLMGQNTGELFF
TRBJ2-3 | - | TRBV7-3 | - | TGTGCCAGCAGCTTTGTGGTAGATACGCAGTATTTT | CASSFVVDTQYF
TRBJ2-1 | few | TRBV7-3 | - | TGTGCCAGCAGCTCGGGCCTCTACTCGGATGAGCAGTTCTTC | CASSSGLYSDEQFF
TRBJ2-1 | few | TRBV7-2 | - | TGTGCCAGCAGCTTACGACCGCTCCTTTACAATGAGCAGTTCTTC | CASSLRPLLYNEQFF
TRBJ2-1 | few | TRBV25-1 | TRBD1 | TGTGCCAGCAGTAGGACAGGGGGCGCACACAATGAGCAGTTCTTC | CASSRTGGAHNEQFF
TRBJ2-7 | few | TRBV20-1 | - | TGCAGTGCTAGAGATTTGCCCCCGGACTATCCCACCTACGAGCAGTACTTC | CSARDLPPDYPTYEQYF
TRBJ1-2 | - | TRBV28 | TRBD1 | TGTGCCAGCAGACTTGGACAGGGCCTGGATGGCTACACCTTC | CASRLGQGLDGYTF
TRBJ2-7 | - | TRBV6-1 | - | TGTGCCAGCAGTGAAGCTCTACACGAGCAGTACTTC | CASSEALHEQYF
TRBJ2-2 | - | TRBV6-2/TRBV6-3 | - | TGTGCCAGCAGTTACCATAATAGCATGACCGGGGAGCTGTTTTTT | CASSYHNSMTGELFF
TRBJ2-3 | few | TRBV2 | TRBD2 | TGTGCCGGATCCGGGACTAGCGGGGGGCCTAGCTCAGATACGCAGTATTTT | CAGSGTSGGPSSDTQYF
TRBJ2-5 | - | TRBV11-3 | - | TGTGCCAGCAGCTTAGAGGACGCAGGGACAGAGACCCAGTACTTC | CASSLEDAGTETQYF
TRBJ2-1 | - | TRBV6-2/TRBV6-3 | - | TGTGCCAGTAGACCCTCGGGAAAGTTTTACAATGAGCAGTTCTTC | CASRPSGKFYNEQFF
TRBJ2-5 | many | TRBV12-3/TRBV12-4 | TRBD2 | TGTGCCAGCAGACTAGAAGCGGGAGCAGCAGGAGAGACCCAGTACTTC | CASRLEAGAAGETQYF
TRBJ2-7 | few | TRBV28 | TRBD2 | TGTGCCAGCAGGTGGAAGCGGGAAGCTGAGCAGTACTTC | CASRWKREAEQYF
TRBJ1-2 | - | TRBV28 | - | TGTGCCAGCAGTTTAAGATCAGGGCGCGGGGGCTACACCTTC | CASSLRSGRGGYTF
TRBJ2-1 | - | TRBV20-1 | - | TGCAGTGCTAGGTTCGCCGGCGGTTACTCCTACAATGAGCAGTTCTTC | CSARFAGGYSYNEQFF
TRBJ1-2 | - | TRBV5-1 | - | TGCGCCAGCAGCTTGGAGGCGGGAATGTATGGCTACACCTTC | CASSLEAGMYGYTF
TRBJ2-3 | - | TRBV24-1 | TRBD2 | TGTGCCACCAGTGATGGTCTAGCGGGAGTCGCAGATACGCAGTATTTT | CATSDGLAGVADTQYF
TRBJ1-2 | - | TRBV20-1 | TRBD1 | TGCAGTGCTAGAGGGGGACAGGGGGGTGGCTACACCTTC | CSARGGQGGGYTF
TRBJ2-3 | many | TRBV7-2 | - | TGTGCCAGCAGCCTTAGCTTAGTGACGCAGAGTAGCACAGATACGCAGTATTTT | CASSLSLVTQSSTDTQYF
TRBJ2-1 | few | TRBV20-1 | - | TGCAGTGCCCTGAACCGCTCCTACAATGAGCAGTTCTTC | CSALNRSYNEQFF
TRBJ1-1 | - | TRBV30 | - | TGTGCCTGGAGTGTACTGGGGCCCTCTGGTGAAGCTTTCTTT | CAWSVLGPSGEAFF
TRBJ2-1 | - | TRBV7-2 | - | TGTGCCAGCAGGGCTAGCGCCGCCTCCTACAATGAGCAGTTCTTC | CASRASAASYNEQFF
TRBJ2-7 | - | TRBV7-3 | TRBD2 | TGTGCCAGCAGCACGGGACTAGCGGGTGAGCAGTACTTC | CASSTGLAGEQYF
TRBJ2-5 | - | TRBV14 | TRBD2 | TGTGCCAGCAGCCTCCGACTAGCGGACGTCCAAGAGACCCAGTACTTC | CASSLRLADVQETQYF
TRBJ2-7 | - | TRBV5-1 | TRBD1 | TGCGCCGGCAGCTTGGACAGGGGGTTCGAGCAGTACTTC | CAGSLDRGFEQYF
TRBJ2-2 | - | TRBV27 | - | TGTGCCAGCAGTTTATCCCCCTTCGCGCTCGGGGAGCTGTTTTTT | CASSLSPFALGELFF
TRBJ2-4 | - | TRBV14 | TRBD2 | TGTGCCAGCAGCCAAAGACTAGCGGGAGGGCCGAGCATTCAGTACTTC | CASSQRLAGGPSIQYF
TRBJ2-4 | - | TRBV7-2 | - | TGTGCCAGCAGCCCCAATCCCGGGGGCATGAACATTCAGTACTTC | CASSPNPGGMNIQYF
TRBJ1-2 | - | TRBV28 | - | TGTGCCAGCAGTTTACACGAGGACTATGGCTACACCTTC | CASSLHEDYGYTF